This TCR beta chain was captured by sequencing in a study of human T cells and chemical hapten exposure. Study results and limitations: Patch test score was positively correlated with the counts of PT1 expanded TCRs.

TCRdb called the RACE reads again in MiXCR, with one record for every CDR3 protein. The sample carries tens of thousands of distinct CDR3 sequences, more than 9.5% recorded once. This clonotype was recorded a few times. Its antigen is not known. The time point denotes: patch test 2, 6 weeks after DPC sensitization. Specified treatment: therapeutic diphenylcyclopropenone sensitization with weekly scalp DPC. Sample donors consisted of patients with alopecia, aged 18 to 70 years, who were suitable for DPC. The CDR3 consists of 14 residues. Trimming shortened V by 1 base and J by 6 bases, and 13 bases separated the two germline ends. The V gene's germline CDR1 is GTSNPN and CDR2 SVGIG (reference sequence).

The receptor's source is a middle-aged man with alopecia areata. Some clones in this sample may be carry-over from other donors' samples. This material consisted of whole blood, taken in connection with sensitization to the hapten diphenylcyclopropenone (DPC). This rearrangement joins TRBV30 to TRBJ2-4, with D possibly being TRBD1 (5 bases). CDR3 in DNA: TGTGCCTGGAGTGGGGGCTTTAGAGGAAACATTCAGTACTTC. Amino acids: CAWSGGFRGNIQYF.